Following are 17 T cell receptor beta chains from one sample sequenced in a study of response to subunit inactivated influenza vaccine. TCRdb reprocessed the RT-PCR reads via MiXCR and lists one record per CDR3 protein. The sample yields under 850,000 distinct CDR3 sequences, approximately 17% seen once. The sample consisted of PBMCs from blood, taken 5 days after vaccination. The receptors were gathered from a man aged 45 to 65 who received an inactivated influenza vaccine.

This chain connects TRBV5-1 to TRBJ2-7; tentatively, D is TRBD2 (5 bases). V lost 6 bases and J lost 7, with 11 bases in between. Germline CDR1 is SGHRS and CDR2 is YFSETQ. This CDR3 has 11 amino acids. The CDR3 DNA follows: TGCGCCAGCACGGGCCGCGGGGAGCAGTACTTC. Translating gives CASTGRGEQYF. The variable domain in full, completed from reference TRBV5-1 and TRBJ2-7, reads KAGVTQTPRYLIKTRGQQVTLSCSPISGHRSVSWYQQTPGQGLQFLFEYFSETQRNKGNFPGRFSGRQFSNSRSEMNVSTLELGDSALYLCASTGRGEQYFGPGTRLTVT.

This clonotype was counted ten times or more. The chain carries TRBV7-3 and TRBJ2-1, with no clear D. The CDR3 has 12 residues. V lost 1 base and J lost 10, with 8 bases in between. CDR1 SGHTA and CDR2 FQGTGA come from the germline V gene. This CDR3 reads CASSLRSGEQFF. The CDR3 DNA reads TGTGCCAGCAGCTTAAGATCCGGAGAGCAGTTCTTC.

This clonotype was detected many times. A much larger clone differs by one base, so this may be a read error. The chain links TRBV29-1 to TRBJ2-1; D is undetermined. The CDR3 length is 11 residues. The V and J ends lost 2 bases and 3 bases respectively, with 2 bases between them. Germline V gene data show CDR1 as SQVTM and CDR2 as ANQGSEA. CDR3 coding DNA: TGCAGCGTTGAACGCTACAATGAGCAGTTCTTC. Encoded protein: CSVERYNEQFF.

CDR3 in amino acids: CASSYSWRGPQHF. DNA of the CDR3: TGTGCCAGCAGTTACTCCTGGCGAGGGCCCCAGCATTTT. The rearrangement joins TRBV6-5 to TRBJ1-5; no clear D. CDR3 size: 13 residues. Germline V gives CDR1 MNHEY, CDR2 SVGAGI. Trimming shortened V by 0 bases and J by 9 bases, and 9 bases separated the two germline ends.

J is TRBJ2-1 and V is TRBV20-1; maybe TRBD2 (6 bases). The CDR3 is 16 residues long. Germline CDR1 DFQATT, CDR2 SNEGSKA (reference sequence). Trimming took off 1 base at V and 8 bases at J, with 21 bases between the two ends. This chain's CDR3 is CSARGYPGTRAHEQFF. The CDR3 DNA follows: TGCAGTGCTAGAGGGTATCCCGGGACTCGAGCCCATGAGCAGTTCTTC.

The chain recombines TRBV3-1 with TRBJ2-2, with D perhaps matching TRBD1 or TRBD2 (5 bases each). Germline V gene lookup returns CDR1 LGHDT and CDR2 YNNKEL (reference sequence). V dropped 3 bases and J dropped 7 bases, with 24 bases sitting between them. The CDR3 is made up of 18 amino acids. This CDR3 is CASSQGFKRSWDDGELFF. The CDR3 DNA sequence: TGTGCCAGCAGCCAGGGTTTTAAACGGTCATGGGACGACGGGGAGCTGTTTTTT.

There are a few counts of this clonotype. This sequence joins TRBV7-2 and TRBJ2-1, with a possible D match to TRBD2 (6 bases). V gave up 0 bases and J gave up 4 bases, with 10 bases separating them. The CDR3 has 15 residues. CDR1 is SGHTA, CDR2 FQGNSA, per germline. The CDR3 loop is CASSLAPGSYNEQFF. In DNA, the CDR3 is TGTGCCAGCAGCTTAGCGCCCGGGAGTTACAATGAGCAGTTCTTC.

The CDR3 DNA follows: TGTGCCAGCAGCTTGGGTCCCAGGGAAAGGGATCAGCCCCAGCATTTT. Translated, it gives CASSLGPRERDQPQHF. The chain uses TRBV5-6 and TRBJ1-5, with D possibly being TRBD1 (5 bases). Germline V gene lookup returns CDR1 SGHDT and CDR2 YYEEEE. The CDR3 covers 16 residues. The ends were cut back, 0 bases at V and 5 bases at J, with 15 bases in the middle.

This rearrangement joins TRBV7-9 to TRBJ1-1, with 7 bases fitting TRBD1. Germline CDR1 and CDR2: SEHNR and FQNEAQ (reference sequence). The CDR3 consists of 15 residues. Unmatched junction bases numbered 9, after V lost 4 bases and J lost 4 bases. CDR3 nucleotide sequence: TGTGCCAGCAGCTCGACAGGGTTTCGGTTCACTGAAGCTTTCTTT. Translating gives CASSSTGFRFTEAFF.

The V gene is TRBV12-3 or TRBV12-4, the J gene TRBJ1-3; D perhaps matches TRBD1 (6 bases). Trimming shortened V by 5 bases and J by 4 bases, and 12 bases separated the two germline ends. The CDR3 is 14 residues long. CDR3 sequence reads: CASSRRGAGNTIYF. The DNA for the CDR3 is TGTGCCAGCAGTCGCAGGGGTGCAGGAAACACCATATATTTT.

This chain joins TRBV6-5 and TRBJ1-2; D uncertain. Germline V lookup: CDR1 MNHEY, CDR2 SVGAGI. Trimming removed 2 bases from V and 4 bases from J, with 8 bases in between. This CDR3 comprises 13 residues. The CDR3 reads CASSYIQSYGYTF. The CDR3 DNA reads TGTGCCAGCAGTTACATACAATCCTATGGCTACACCTTC.

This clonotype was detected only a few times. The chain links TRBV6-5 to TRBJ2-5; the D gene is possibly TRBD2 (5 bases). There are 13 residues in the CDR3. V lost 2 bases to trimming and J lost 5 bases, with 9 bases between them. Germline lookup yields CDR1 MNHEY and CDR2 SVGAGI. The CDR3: CASSYTAAETQYF. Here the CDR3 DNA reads TGTGCCAGCAGTTACACAGCGGCGGAGACCCAGTACTTC.

The CDR3 sequence: CASEGPRGEQFF. Written as DNA, the CDR3 is TGTGCCAGCGAAGGACCGCGGGGTGAGCAGTTCTTC. The chain employs TRBV2 and TRBJ2-1; possible D gene TRBD2, 6 bases. The V gene lost 8 bases and the J gene lost 9 bases, with 14 bases spanning the gap. This CDR3 is 12 amino acids long. Germline assignment: CDR1 SNHLY and CDR2 FYNNEI.

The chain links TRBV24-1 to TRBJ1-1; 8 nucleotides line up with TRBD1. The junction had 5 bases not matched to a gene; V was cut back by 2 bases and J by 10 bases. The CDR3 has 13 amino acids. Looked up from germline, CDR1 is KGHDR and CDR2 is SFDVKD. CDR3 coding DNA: TGTGCCACCAGTGATTCAGGGGGCGGAGTAGCTTTCTTT. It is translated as CATSDSGGGVAFF.

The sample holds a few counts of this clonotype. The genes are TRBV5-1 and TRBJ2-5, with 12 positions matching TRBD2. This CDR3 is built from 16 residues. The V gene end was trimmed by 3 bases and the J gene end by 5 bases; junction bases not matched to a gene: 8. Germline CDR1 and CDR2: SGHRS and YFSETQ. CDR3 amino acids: CASSWSSGGAVETQYF. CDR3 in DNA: TGCGCCAGCAGCTGGTCTAGCGGGGGGGCGGTTGAGACCCAGTACTTC.

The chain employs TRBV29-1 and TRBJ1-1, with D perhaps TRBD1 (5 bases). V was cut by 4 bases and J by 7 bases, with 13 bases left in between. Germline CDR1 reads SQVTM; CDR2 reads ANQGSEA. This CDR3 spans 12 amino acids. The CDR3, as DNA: TGCAGCGTTGCCCCAGGGTTCGGTGAAGCTTTCTTT. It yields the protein CSVAPGFGEAFF.

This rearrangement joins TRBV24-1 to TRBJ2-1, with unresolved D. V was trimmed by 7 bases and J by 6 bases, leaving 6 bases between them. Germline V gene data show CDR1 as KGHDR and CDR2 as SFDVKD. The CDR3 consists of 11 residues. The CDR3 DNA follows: TGTGCCACCAGGAAAATCAATGAGCAGTTCTTC. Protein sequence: CATRKINEQFF.